This TCR beta chain was sequenced in a study of beta chain features in type 1 diabetes. Overall study: Similarity in age, gender and cell yields was seen between patients and healthy donors. Sorted cells numbering around 100,000,000 were examined across all samples. Whole-study findings and limits: PCR might pick shorter templates more often, in the same way for patients and controls. Type 1 diabetes patients showed a moderate but significant shortening of TCRB CDR3s in all four CD4+ subsets.

The authors reverse transcribed all of the isolated RNA, so sequencing captured expressed TCRB transcripts. The method was immunoSEQ multiplex PCR; TCRdb's version includes in-frame clones alone and lacks a portion of them. Here the sample spans roughly 240,000 clones, around 24% being singletons. As to this clone: The target antigen is unknown.

The germline V and J ends were trimmed by 7 bases and 3 bases, with 19 bases remaining between them. In germline, CDR1 is MNHNY, CDR2 SVGAGI (reference sequence). The CDR3 runs to 15 residues. Each sorted fraction was over 95% pure. The sequence came from a woman in her 30s with type 1 diabetes. The rearrangement links TRBV6-6 to TRBJ2-7, with D perhaps TRBD2 (6 bases). Material for sequencing was naive CD4+ T cells from blood. The CDR3 bases are TGTGCCAGCACTCTCACGGAGGGCTTAAACTACGAGCAGTACTTC. Translating gives CASTLTEGLNYEQYF.